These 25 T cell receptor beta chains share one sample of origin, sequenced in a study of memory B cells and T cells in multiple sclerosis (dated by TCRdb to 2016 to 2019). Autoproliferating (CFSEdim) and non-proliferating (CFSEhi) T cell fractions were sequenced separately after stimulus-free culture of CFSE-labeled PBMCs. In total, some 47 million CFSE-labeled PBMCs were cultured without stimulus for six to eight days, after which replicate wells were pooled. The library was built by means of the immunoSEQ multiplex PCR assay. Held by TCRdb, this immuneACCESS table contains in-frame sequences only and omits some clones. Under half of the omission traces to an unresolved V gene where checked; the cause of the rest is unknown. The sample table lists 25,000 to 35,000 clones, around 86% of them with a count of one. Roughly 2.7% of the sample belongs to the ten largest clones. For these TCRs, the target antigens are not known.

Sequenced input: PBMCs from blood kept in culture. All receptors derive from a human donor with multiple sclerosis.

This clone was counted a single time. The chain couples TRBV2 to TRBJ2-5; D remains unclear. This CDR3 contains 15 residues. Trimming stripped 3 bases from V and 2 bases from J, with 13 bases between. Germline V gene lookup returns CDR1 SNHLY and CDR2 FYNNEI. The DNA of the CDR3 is TGTGCCAGCAGTGATTTCTTGGGCCTACAAGAGACCCAGTACTTC. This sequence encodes CASSDFLGLQETQYF.

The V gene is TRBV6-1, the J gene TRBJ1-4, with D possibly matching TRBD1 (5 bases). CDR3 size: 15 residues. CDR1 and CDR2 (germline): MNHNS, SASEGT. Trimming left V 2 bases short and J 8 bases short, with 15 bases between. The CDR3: CASSELAGGGEKLFF. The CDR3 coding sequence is TGTGCCAGCAGTGAACTGGCGGGTGGGGGAGAAAAACTGTTTTTT.

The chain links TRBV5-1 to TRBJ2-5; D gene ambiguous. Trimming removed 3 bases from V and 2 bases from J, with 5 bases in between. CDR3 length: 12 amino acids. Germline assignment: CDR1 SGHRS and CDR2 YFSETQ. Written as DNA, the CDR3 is TGCGCCAGCAGCTCGGAACAAGAGACCCAGTACTTC. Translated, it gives CASSSEQETQYF.

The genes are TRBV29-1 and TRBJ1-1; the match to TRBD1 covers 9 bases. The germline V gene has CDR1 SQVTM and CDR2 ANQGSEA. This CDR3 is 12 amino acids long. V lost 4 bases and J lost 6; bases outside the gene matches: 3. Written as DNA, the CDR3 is TGCAGCGTTGGCCGGGACAGGGCTGAAGCTTTCTTT. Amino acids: CSVGRDRAEAFF.

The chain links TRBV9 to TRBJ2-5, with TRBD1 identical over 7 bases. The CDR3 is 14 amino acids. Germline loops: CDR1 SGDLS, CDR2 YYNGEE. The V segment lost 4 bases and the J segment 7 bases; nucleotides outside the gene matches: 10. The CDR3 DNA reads TGTGCCAGCAGCCCGGAACAGGGGAGTGTGACCCAGTACTTC. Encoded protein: CASSPEQGSVTQYF.

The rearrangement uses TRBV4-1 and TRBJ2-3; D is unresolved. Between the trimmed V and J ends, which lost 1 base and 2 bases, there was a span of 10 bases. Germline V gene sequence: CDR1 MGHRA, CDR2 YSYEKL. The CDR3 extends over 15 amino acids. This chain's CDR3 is CASSQGPQNTDTQYF. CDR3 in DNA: TGCGCCAGCAGCCAAGGACCCCAGAACACAGATACGCAGTATTTT.

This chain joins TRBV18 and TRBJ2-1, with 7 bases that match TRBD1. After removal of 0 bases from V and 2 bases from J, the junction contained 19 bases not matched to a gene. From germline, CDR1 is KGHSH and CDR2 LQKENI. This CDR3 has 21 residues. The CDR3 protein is CASSPPKSGTGVYNAYNEQFF. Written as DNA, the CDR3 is TGTGCCAGCTCACCACCGAAATCCGGAACAGGGGTTTATAATGCCTACAATGAGCAGTTCTTC.

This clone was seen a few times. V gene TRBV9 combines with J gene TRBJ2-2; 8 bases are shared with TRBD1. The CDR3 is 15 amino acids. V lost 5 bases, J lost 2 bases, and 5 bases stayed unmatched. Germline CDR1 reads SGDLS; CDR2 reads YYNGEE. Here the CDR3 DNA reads TGTGCCAGCAGTAAGGACAGGGCCAACACCGGGGAGCTGTTTTTT. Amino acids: CASSKDRANTGELFF. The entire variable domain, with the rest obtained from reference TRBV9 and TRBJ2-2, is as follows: DSGVTQTPKHLITATGQRVTLRCSPRSGDLSVYWYQQSLDQGLQFLIQYYNGEERAKGNILERFSAQQFPDLHSELNLSSLELGDSALYFCASSKDRANTGELFFGEGSRLTVL.

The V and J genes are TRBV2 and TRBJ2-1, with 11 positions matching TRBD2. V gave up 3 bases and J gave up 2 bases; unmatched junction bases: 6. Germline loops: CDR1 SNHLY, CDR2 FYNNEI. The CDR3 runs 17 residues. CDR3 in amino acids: CASSELSTSGAYNEQFF. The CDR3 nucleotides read TGTGCCAGCAGTGAGCTATCGACTAGCGGGGCCTACAATGAGCAGTTCTTC.

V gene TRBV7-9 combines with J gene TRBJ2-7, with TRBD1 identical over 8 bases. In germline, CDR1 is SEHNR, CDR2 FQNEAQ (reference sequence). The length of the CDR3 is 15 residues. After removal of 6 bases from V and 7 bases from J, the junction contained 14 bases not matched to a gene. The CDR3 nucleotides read TGTGCCAGCAGAGGGGGCAGGGGGCCTTCGGGAGAGCAGTACTTC. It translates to CASRGGRGPSGEQYF.

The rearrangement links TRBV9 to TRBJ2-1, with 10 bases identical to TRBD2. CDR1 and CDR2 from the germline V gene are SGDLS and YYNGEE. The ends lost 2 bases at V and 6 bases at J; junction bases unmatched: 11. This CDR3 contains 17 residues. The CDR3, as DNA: TGTGCCAGCAGCGTTAGCGGGGGGCCTATCTTGGGCAATGAGCAGTTCTTC. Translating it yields CASSVSGGPILGNEQFF.

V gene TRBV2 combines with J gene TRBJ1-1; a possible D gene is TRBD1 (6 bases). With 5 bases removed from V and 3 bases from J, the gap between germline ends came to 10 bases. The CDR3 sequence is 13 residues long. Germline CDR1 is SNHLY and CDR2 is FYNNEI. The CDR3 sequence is CASSRGGDTEAFF. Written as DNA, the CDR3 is TGTGCCAGCAGTCGGGGGGGCGACACTGAAGCTTTCTTT.

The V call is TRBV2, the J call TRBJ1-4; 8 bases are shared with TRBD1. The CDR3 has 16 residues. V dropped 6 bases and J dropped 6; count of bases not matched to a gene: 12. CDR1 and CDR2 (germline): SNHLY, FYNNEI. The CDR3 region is CASRVRGRVGYEKLFF. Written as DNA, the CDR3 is TGTGCCAGCAGGGTCAGGGGGCGTGTGGGTTATGAAAAACTGTTTTTT.

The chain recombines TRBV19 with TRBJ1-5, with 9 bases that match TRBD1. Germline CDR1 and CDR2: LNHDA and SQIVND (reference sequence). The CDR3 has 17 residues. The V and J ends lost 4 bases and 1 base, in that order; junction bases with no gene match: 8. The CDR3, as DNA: TGTGCCAGTAGTACCTGGACAGGGGAGGGAAGCAATCAGCCCCAGCATTTT. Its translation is CASSTWTGEGSNQPQHF.

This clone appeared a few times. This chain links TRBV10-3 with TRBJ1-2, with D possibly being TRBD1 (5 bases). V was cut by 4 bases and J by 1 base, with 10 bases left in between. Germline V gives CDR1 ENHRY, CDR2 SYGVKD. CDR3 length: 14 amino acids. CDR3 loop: CAISVQGGNYGYTF. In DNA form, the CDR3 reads TGTGCCATCAGTGTTCAGGGCGGTAACTATGGCTACACCTTC.

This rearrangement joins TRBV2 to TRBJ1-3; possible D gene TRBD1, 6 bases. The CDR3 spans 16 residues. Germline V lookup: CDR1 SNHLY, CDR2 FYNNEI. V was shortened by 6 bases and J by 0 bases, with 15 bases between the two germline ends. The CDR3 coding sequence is TGTGCCAGCAGCCATGACAGGTCGATCTCTGGAAACACCATATATTTT. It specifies CASSHDRSISGNTIYF.

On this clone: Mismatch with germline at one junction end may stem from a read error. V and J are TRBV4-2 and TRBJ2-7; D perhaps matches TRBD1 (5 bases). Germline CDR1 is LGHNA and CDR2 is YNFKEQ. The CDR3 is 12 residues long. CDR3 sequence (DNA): TGTGCCAGCAGCCAAGTGAATATGAGACAGAACTTC. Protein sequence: CASSQVNMRQNF.

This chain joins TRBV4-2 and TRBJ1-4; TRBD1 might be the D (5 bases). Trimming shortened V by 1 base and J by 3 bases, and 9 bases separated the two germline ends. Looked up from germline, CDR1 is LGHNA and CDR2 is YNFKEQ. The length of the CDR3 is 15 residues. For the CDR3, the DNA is TGTGCCAGCAGCCAAGCTAGAGGGGCTAATGAAAAACTGTTTTTT. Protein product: CASSQARGANEKLFF.

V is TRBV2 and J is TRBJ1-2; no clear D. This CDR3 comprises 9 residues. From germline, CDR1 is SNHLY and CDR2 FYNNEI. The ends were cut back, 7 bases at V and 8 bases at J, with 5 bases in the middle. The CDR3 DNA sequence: TGTGCCAGCAAAGAAGGCTACACCTTC. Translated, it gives CASKEGYTF.

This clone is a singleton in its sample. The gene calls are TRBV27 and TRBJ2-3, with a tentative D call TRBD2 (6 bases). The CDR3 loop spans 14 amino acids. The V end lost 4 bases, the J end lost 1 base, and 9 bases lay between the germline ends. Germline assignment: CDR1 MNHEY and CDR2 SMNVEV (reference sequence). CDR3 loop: CASSWIAGTDTQYF. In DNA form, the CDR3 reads TGTGCCAGCAGTTGGATAGCGGGCACAGATACGCAGTATTTT.

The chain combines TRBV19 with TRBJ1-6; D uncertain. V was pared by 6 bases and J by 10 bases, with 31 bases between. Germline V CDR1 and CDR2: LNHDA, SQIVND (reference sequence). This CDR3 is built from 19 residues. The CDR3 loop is CASSPHWTRSLPEGSPLHF. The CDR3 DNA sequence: TGTGCCAGTAGCCCCCATTGGACTCGGAGCCTCCCCGAGGGATCACCCCTCCACTTT.

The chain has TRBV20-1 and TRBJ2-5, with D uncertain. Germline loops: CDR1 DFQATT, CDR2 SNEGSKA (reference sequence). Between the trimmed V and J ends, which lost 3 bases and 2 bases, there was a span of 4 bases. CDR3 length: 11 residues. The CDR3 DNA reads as TGCAGTGCTAGTCTTCAAGAGACCCAGTACTTC. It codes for CSASLQETQYF.

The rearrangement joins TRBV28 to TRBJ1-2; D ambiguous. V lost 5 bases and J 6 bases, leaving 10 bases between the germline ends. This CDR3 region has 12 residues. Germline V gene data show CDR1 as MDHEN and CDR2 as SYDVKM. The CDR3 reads CASSTLLHGYTF. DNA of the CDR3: TGTGCCAGCAGTACTTTGTTGCATGGCTACACCTTC.

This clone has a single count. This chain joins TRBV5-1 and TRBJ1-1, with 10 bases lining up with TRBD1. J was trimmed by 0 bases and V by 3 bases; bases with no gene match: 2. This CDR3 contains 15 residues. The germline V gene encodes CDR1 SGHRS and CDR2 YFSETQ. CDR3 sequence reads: CASSSGTGVNTEAFF. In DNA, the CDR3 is TGCGCCAGCAGCTCGGGGACAGGGGTGAACACTGAAGCTTTCTTT.

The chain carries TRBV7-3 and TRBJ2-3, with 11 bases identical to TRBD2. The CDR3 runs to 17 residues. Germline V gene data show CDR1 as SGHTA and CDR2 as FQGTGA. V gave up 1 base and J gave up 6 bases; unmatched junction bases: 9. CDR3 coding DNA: TGTGCCAGCAGCTTAATCGCTAGCGGGAGGTCCCGCGATACGCAGTATTTT. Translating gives CASSLIASGRSRDTQYF.